Listed below are T cell receptor beta chains from one sample, sequenced in a study of shared clonotypes between healthy human individuals. Repertoires were generated with immunoSEQ multiplex PCR, while TCRdb's copy carries only in-frame clones and drops some. The data show about 2 million clones, about 95% seen once. Input material: naive CD8+ T cells sorted from blood. Receptor source: a man aged 18-30 years in good health. The CDR3 runs from the conserved cysteine through the conserved F or W. A D gene is named only where the DNA matches it firmly. Rows give clone size only sometimes, using once, few, many, or a class for an expanded clone.

j_call clone_size v_call d_call cdr3_nt cdr3_aa
TRBJ2-7 NA TRBV10-3 TRBD1 TGTGCCATCAGTGAGTCGACGGGAAGGGGGCGTTACGAGCAGTACTTC CAISESTGRGRYEQYF
TRBJ2-7 NA TRBV21-1 NA TGTGCCAGCAGCACAAATATCCAAGGGAGCCACTACGAGCAGTACTTC CASSTNIQGSHYEQYF
TRBJ2-5 NA TRBV6-5 TRBD1 TGTGCCAGCAGTTCGGGACAGCCCCGAGAGACCCAGTACTTC CASSSGQPRETQYF
TRBJ2-1 once TRBV25-1 NA TGTGCCAGCAGCCTTTTCTCCAATGAGCAGTTCTTC CASSLFSNEQFF
TRBJ2-3 once TRBV9 NA TGTGCCAGCAGCTCGCTGGCAGATACGCAGTATTTT CASSSLADTQYF
TRBJ2-3 NA TRBV2 TRBD2 TGTGCCAGCACCCCGCTAGCGGGACAAGATACGCAGTATTTT CASTPLAGQDTQYF
TRBJ1-3 NA TRBV29-1 NA TGCAGCGGGACCTGGGGGTCTGGAAACACCATATATTTT CSGTWGSGNTIYF
TRBJ2-5 once TRBV11-2 NA TGTGCCAGCAGCAACCCGACAGGTTCTCAGACCCAGTACTTC CASSNPTGSQTQYF
TRBJ2-7 NA TRBV1 NA TGCACCAGCAGCCATCAGGATAGGGCGGGGGGGCATTACGAGCAGTACTTC CTSSHQDRAGGHYEQYF
TRBJ2-2 NA TRBV10-3 NA TGTGCCATCATTGGCGACACCGGGGAGCTGTTTTTT CAIIGDTGELFF
TRBJ2-7 NA TRBV4-1 NA TGCGCCAGCAGCCAAATGGGTCTCCCCTACGAGCAGTACTTC CASSQMGLPYEQYF
TRBJ2-7 NA TRBV4-3 TRBD2 TGCGCCAGCAGCCAAGACCCTAGCGGGCTTTCCTACGAGCAGTACTTC CASSQDPSGLSYEQYF
TRBJ1-2 NA TRBV12-2 NA TGTGCAAGTCGCTCAGGACGGTTGCGGGCCATCCATGGCTACACCTTC CASRSGRLRAIHGYTF
TRBJ2-6 NA TRBV10-3 NA TGTGCCATCAGTGTAATCTCTGGGGCCAACGTCCTGACTTTC CAISVISGANVLTF
TRBJ2-1 NA TRBV6-1 NA TGTGCCAGCAGTGAAGAGGGTTGGAATGAGCAGTTCTTC CASSEEGWNEQFF
TRBJ1-4 NA TRBV6-6 TRBD1 TGTGCCAGCAGCCTAGGGACAGGGATAAATGAAAAACTGTTTTTT CASSLGTGINEKLFF
TRBJ1-4 few TRBV4-1 NA TGCGCCAGCAGCCGGAAGGATGAAAAACTGTTTTTT CASSRKDEKLFF
TRBJ2-7 NA TRBV5-1 NA TGCGCCAGCAGACCCCGGGACGGATCCTACGAGCAGTACTTC CASRPRDGSYEQYF
TRBJ2-7 NA TRBV30 NA TGTGCCTGTCAGACCGGGACTCCTGGTTACGAGCAGTACTTC CACQTGTPGYEQYF
TRBJ1-4 NA TRBV7-9 TRBD1 TGTGCCAGCAGCTTCCACCCGGGACAGGGGGGGGAAAAACTGTTTTTT CASSFHPGQGGEKLFF
TRBJ2-7 once TRBV2 TRBD1 TGTGCCAGCACCGTCTCCTCGTCCGGGACAGGGGGAGGGGGCCCTCGCGTCGGCGAGCAGTACTTC CASTVSSSGTGGGGPRVGEQYF
TRBJ2-3 NA TRBV4-3 NA TGCGCCAGCAGCCAGGATAGCAGGGGCGCAGATACGCAGTATTTT CASSQDSRGADTQYF
TRBJ2-2 NA TRBV6-5 NA TGTGCCAGCAGTTACTGGGGGACGAACACCGGGGAGCTGTTTTTT CASSYWGTNTGELFF
TRBJ1-6 NA TRBV6-1 NA TGTGCCAGCAGTGAGCGGGTCCCAACAGGGACCCCTTATAATTCACCCCTCCACTTT CASSERVPTGTPYNSPLHF
TRBJ1-6 NA TRBV7-9 NA TGTGCCAGCAGCCCGGAGGGCCTCGATAATTCACCCCTCCACTTT CASSPEGLDNSPLHF
TRBJ2-7 NA TRBV6-1 TRBD1 TGTGCCAGCAGTGACGGGACAGGATTCGACGAGCAGTACTTC CASSDGTGFDEQYF
TRBJ2-2 few TRBV10-3 NA TGTGCCATCAGTGACGGGCTAGTCGCGGAGCTGTTTTTT CAISDGLVAELFF
TRBJ2-1 NA TRBV6-1 TRBD2 TGTGCCAGCAGTGAAACTAGCGGGAGTGTTCATGAGCAGTTCTTC CASSETSGSVHEQFF
TRBJ2-3 NA TRBV13 TRBD2 TGTGCCAGCAGCTTAGCTAGCGGGATAACAGATACGCAGTATTTT CASSLASGITDTQYF
TRBJ1-1 NA TRBV4-1 TRBD1 TGCGCCAGCAGCCAGGGGACAGGGGGCGGTACTGAAGCTTTCTTT CASSQGTGGGTEAFF
TRBJ2-1 NA TRBV6-4 NA TGTGTACTAGTGAGCCGGGGTACGGGGGACAATGAGCAGTTCTTC CVLVSRGTGDNEQFF
TRBJ2-5 NA TRBV5-1 NA TGCGCCAGCAGCTTGGAAGGGGTCTTGGGGACCCAGTACTTC CASSLEGVLGTQYF
TRBJ1-2 once TRBV7-6 NA TGTGCCAGCAGGCCGGGGGCTGGGTATGGCTACACCTTC CASRPGAGYGYTF
TRBJ1-2 NA TRBV19 NA TGTGCCAGTAGCGGAAACAGCTATACTAACTATGGCTACACCTTC CASSGNSYTNYGYTF
TRBJ2-7 NA TRBV11-2 NA TGTGCCAGCAGCTTATCAGGGGCCGCCTACGAGCAGTACTTC CASSLSGAAYEQYF
TRBJ2-7 NA TRBV5-1 TRBD1 TGCGCCAGCAGCCCCTACGACAGGGTCCGTGGCGAGCAGTACTTC CASSPYDRVRGEQYF
TRBJ2-6 NA TRBV9 NA TGTGCCAGCAGCGTACGGTACTCTGGGGCCAACGTCCTGACTTTC CASSVRYSGANVLTF
TRBJ1-5 NA TRBV27 TRBD1 TGTGCCAGCAGTATCACAGGGGGTAATCAGCCCCAGCATTTT CASSITGGNQPQHF
TRBJ2-5 NA TRBV7-2 NA TGTGCCAGCAGCTTATACGGGGGGCCTGGCCAAGAGACCCAGTACTTC CASSLYGGPGQETQYF
TRBJ2-2 NA TRBV6-5 NA TGTGCCAGCAGTTACGGAGTCGCGAACACCGGGGAGCTGTTTTTT CASSYGVANTGELFF
TRBJ2-7 NA TRBV10-3 TRBD2 TGTGCCATCACTAGGACTAGCGAACCCTACGAGCAGTACTTC CAITRTSEPYEQYF
TRBJ1-5 NA TRBV19 NA TGTGCCAGTACCCCCGGGAATCAGCCCCAGCATTTT CASTPGNQPQHF
TRBJ2-7 once TRBV29-1 NA TGCAGCGTTGAACGACTATTATCTACGGAGCAGTACTTC CSVERLLSTEQYF
TRBJ2-1 NA TRBV27 NA TGTGCCAGCAGTTTTGTTAATGAGCAGTTCTTC CASSFVNEQFF
TRBJ1-1 NA TRBV7-6 NA TGTGCCAGCAGCCGAGGAGGGGGGAACACTGAAGCTTTCTTT CASSRGGGNTEAFF
TRBJ1-5 NA TRBV27 TRBD1 TGTGCCAGCAGACCGCAGGGGGTCTTCAATCAGCCCCAGCATTTT CASRPQGVFNQPQHF
TRBJ2-7 NA TRBV9 NA TGTGCCAGCAGCCCTTCTATGGGCGGCACCTACGAGCAGTACTTC CASSPSMGGTYEQYF
TRBJ1-2 NA TRBV27 TRBD1 TGTGCCAGCAGCCCGGGACAGGGGAGTTATGGCTACACCTTC CASSPGQGSYGYTF
TRBJ2-7 NA TRBV7-6 NA TGTGCCAGCAGCTTAGAGCACGGCTACGAGCAGTACTTC CASSLEHGYEQYF
TRBJ2-7 NA TRBV4-1 NA TGCGCCAGCAGCCAAGTGGTCAGCTACGAGCAGTACTTC CASSQVVSYEQYF